A single sample gave rise to the 11 T cell receptor beta chains below, sequenced in a study of post-analysis software for immune sequencing data. Overall study results and limits: The study found TRBV5-6, TRBV5-1 and TRBV20-1 among about five TRBV segments more frequent in patients than controls.

Libraries were made from TCR beta cDNA, and they carried unique molecular identifiers. TCRdb recomputed calls from the PCR reads with MiXCR, one row per CDR3 protein. The profile covers 500,000 to 600,000 distinct CDR3 sequences, with roughly 46% appearing a single time and roughly 1.8% taken by the ten largest. The antigens of these receptors remain unknown. The sequenced sample consisted of blood. The source of these receptors is a girl between 10 and 17 years old with multiple sclerosis.

The V gene is TRBV5-6, the J gene TRBJ2-5, with 8 bases fitting TRBD1. Germline V gene sequence: CDR1 SGHDT, CDR2 YYEEEE. V lost 5 bases and J lost 5; bases outside the gene matches: 5. The CDR3 consists of 13 residues. This CDR3 reads CASSWTGWETQYF. CDR3 bases: TGTGCCAGCAGTTGGACAGGGTGGGAGACCCAGTACTTC.

The chain couples TRBV7-2 to TRBJ2-7; D is uncertain. The CDR3 length is 15 residues. Germline CDR1 SGHTA, CDR2 FQGNSA. Trimming took 1 base from V and 0 from J, leaving 10 bases between them. The CDR3 nucleotides read TGTGCCAGCAGCTTAGAGCTGGGCAGCTCCTACGAGCAGTACTTC. Encoded protein: CASSLELGSSYEQYF.

The table lists this clonotype with a few counts. The chain uses TRBV12-3 or TRBV12-4 and TRBJ2-5; D is possibly TRBD2 (5 bases). Trimming stripped 3 bases from V and 4 bases from J, with 9 bases between. The CDR3 extends over 13 amino acids. The CDR3: CASSLTIGETQYF. Written as DNA, the CDR3 is TGTGCCAGCAGTTTGACTATAGGAGAGACCCAGTACTTC.

This clonotype has more than one count but fewer than ten. This chain joins TRBV14 and TRBJ2-1; no definite D call. Germline CDR1 and CDR2: SGHDN and FVKESK. The CDR3 is 13 amino acids. Trimming removed 0 bases at V and 9 bases at J, with 9 bases between. CDR3 sequence reads: CASSQDLAFEQFF. CDR3 nucleotides: TGTGCCAGCAGCCAAGATTTGGCTTTTGAGCAGTTCTTC.

There are a few counts of this clonotype. The chain uses TRBV12-3 or TRBV12-4 and TRBJ2-1; D gene uncertain. CDR3 length equals 12 residues. Trimming took 6 bases from V and 4 from J, leaving 7 bases between them. The CDR3 DNA is TGTGCCAGCAGGCCCCCATACAATGAGCAGTTCTTC. This sequence encodes CASRPPYNEQFF.

This chain connects TRBV3-1 to TRBJ2-4; D remains ambiguous. The CDR3 loop spans 13 amino acids. Germline CDR1 reads LGHDT; CDR2 reads YNNKEL (reference sequence). The V gene lost 1 base and the J gene lost 9 bases, with 10 bases spanning the gap. CDR3 region: CASSQVSSRIQYF. DNA for the CDR3: TGTGCCAGCAGCCAAGTGTCCAGCCGCATTCAGTACTTC. The full variable domain, its missing parts supplied by reference TRBV3-1 and TRBJ2-4, is DTAVSQTPKYLVTQMGNDKSIKCEQNLGHDTMYWYKQDSKKFLKIMFSYNNKELIINETVPNRFSPKSPDKAHLNLHINSLELGDSAVYFCASSQVSSRIQYFGAGTRLSVL.

The chain employs TRBV5-1 and TRBJ1-2; 7 positions agree with TRBD1. Germline V gene sequence: CDR1 SGHRS, CDR2 YFSETQ. V shed 1 base, J shed 4 bases, and the junction held 10 bases outside the gene matches. This CDR3 contains 16 residues. The CDR3, as DNA: TGCGCCAGCAGCTTGACCAGGACGGACAGGATCTATGGCTACACCTTC. Encoded protein: CASSLTRTDRIYGYTF.

The rearrangement joins TRBV20-1 to TRBJ1-6; D gene unclear. The V end was cut by 6 bases, the J end by 9 bases, with 12 bases between. Per germline, CDR1 DFQATT and CDR2 SNEGSKA (reference sequence). This CDR3 comprises 12 residues. The CDR3 DNA reads TGCAGTGCCACTCGCGGGTCTTCACCCCTCCACTTT. This sequence encodes CSATRGSSPLHF.

V and J are TRBV20-1 and TRBJ2-3; 10 bases agree with TRBD2. Germline CDR1 is DFQATT and CDR2 is SNEGSKA (reference sequence). CDR3 length: 19 amino acids. V shed 0 bases and J 5 bases; nucleotides not matched to a gene: 17. As DNA, the CDR3 is TGCAGTGCTAGAGATGAGGCCCTAGCGGGAGCCTTCAGGAGAGATACGCAGTATTTT. It translates to CSARDEALAGAFRRDTQYF.

This clonotype came up a few times. This sequence joins TRBV25-1 and TRBJ2-1, with 7 bases that match TRBD1. The CDR3 extends over 15 amino acids. With V trimmed by 4 bases and J by 0 bases, 3 bases remained unmatched. The germline V gene has CDR1 MGHDK and CDR2 SYGVNS. The CDR3 protein is CASSGDSGSYNEQFF. The CDR3 coding sequence is TGTGCCAGCAGTGGGGACAGTGGCTCCTACAATGAGCAGTTCTTC.

The chain joins TRBV29-1 to TRBJ1-1; D is uncertain. The CDR3 runs to 10 residues. With 7 bases removed from V and 6 bases from J, the gap between germline ends came to 9 bases. The V gene's germline CDR1 is SQVTM and CDR2 ANQGSEA. For the CDR3, the DNA is TGCAGCGCCCGAGAGCCTGAAGCTTTCTTT. Amino acids: CSAREPEAFF.